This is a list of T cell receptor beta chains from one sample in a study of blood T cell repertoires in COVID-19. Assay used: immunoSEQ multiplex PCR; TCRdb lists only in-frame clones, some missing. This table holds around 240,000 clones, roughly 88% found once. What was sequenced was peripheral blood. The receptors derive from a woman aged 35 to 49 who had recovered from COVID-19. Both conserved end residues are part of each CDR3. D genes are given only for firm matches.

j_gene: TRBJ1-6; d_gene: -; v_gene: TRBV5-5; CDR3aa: CASSVDLNSYNSPLHF; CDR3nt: TGTGCCAGCAGCGTGGACCTAAACTCCTATAATTCACCCCTCCACTTT
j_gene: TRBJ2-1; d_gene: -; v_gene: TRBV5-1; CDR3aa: CASSQQVGSYNEQFF; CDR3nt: TGCGCCAGCAGCCAACAGGTTGGCTCCTACAATGAGCAGTTCTTC
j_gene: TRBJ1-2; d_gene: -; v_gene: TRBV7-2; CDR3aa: CASSLGSVGRVSYGYTF; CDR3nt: TGTGCCAGCAGCTTAGGTTCCGTGGGCAGGGTTAGCTATGGCTACACCTTC
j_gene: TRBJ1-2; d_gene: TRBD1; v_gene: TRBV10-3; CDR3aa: CAIRDRVNYGYTF; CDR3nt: TGTGCCATCAGGGACAGGGTTAACTATGGCTACACCTTC
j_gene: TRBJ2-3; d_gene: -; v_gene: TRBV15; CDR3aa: CATSKLTGGANTDTQYF; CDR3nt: TGTGCCACCAGCAAGTTAACAGGCGGTGCCAACACAGATACGCAGTATTTT
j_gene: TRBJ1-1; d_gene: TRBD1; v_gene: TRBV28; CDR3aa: CASSVQGAQASNTEAFF; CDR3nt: TGTGCCAGCAGTGTACAGGGGGCCCAGGCCTCGAACACTGAAGCTTTCTTT
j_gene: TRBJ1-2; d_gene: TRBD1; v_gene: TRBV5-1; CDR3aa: CASSPIVGQGAIGYTF; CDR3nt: TGCGCCAGCAGCCCCATTGTAGGACAGGGGGCGATTGGCTACACCTTC
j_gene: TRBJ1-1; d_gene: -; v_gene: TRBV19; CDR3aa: CASSMDRLRRTEAFF; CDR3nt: TGTGCCAGTAGTATGGACAGACTGAGAAGAACTGAAGCTTTCTTT
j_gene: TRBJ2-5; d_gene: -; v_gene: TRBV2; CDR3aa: CASSERGSGGLGTQYF; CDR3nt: TGTGCCAGCAGTGAAAGGGGGTCAGGGGGGCTAGGGACCCAGTACTTC
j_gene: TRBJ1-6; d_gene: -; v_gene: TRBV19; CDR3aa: CASRVDTLDSPLHF; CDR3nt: TGTGCCAGTAGGGTGGACACTTTAGATTCACCCCTCCACTTT
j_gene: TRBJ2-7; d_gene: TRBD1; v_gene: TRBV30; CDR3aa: CAWRGGSLAYEQYF; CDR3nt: TGTGCCTGGAGAGGGGGCTCCCTGGCCTACGAGCAGTACTTC
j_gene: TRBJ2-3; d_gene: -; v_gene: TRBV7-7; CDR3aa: CASSPGTGQGTQYF; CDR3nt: TGTGCTAGCAGCCCGGGAACAGGGCAAGGTACGCAGTATTTT
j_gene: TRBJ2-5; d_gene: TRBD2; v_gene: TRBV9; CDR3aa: CASSPRVAGGETQYF; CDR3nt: TGTGCCAGCAGCCCCCGAGTAGCGGGGGGAGAGACCCAGTACTTC
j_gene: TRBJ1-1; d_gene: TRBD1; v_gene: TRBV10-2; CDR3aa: CASAGTGRSEAFF; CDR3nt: TGCGCCAGCGCAGGGACAGGAAGAAGTGAAGCTTTCTTT
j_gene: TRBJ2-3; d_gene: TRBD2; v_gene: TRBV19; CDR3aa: CASTSGESVDTQYF; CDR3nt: TGTGCCAGTACTAGCGGGGAATCTGTGGATACGCAGTATTTT
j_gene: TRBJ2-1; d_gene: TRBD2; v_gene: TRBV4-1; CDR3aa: CASSQDYRPGGSYNEQFF; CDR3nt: TGCGCCAGCAGCCAAGATTATCGGCCGGGGGGCTCCTACAATGAGCAGTTCTTC
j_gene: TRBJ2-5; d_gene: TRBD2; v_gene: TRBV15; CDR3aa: CATSRDRGGQETQYF; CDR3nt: TGTGCCACCAGCAGAGATCGGGGGGGCCAGGAGACCCAGTACTTC
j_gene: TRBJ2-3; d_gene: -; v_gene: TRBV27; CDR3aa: CASSSQSTDTQYF; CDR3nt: TGTGCCAGCAGTTCACAAAGCACAGATACGCAGTATTTT
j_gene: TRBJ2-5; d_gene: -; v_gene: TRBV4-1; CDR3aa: CASSQDERQETQYF; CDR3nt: TGCGCCAGCAGCCAAGATGAGCGTCAAGAGACCCAGTACTTC
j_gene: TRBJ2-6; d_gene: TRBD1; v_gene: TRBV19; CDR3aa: CATGQGAGANVLTF; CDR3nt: TGTGCCACGGGACAGGGGGCTGGGGCCAACGTCCTGACTTTC
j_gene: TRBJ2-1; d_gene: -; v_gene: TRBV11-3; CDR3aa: CASSLDNLRGSSYNEQFF; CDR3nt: TGTGCCAGCAGCTTAGATAATCTGCGTGGGAGCTCCTACAATGAGCAGTTCTTC
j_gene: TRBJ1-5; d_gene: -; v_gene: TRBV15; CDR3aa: CATSRDSTQANQPQHF; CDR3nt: TGTGCCACCAGCAGAGATTCAACCCAGGCCAATCAGCCCCAGCATTTT
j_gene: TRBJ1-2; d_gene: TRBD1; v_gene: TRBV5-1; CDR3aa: CASSSGQENGYTF; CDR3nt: TGCGCCAGCAGCTCAGGACAGGAAAATGGCTACACCTTC
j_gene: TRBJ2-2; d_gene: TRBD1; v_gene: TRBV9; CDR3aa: CASSVRQGWGTGELFF; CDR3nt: TGTGCCAGCAGCGTAAGACAGGGTTGGGGAACCGGGGAGCTGTTTTTT
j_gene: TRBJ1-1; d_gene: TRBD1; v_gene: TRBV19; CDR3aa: CASTQGVGTEAFF; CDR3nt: TGTGCCAGTACCCAGGGGGTAGGCACTGAAGCTTTCTTT
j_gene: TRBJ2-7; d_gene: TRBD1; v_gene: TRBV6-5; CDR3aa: CAMSQGQIYEQYF; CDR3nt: TGTGCCATGTCCCAGGGACAGATCTACGAGCAGTACTTC
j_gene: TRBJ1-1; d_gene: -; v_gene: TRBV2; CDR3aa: CASSRGRGQNTEAFF; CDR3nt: TGTGCCAGCAGTCGGGGAAGAGGGCAGAACACTGAAGCTTTCTTT
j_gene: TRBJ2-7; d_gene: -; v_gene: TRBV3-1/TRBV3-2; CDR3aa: CASSKSEVYEQYF; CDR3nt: TGTGCCAGCAGCAAATCGGAGGTATACGAGCAGTACTTC
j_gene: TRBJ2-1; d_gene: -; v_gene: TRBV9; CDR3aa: CASSTQGTSSYNEQFF; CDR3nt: TGTGCCAGCAGCACCCAGGGGACAAGCTCCTACAATGAGCAGTTCTTC
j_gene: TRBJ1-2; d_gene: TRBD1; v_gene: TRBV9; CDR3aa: CASSVEGRGNYGYTF; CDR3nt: TGTGCCAGCAGCGTAGAGGGCAGGGGGAACTATGGCTACACCTTC
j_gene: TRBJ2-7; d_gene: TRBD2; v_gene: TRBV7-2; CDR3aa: CASSPSSGGALYEQYF; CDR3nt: TGTGCCAGCAGCCCTTCTAGCGGGGGGGCTCTCTACGAGCAGTACTTC
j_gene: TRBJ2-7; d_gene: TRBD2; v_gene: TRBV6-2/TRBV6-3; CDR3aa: CASSYRLAGYEQYF; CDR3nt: TGTGCCAGCAGTTACCGACTAGCGGGGTACGAGCAGTACTTC
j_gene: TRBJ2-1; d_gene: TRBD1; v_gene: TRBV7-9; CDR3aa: CASQTGDTHRDEQFF; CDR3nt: TGTGCCTCCCAAACAGGGGACACCCACCGCGATGAGCAGTTCTTC
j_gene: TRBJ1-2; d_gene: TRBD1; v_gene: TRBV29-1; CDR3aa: CSVGGTGAYGYTF; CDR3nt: TGCAGCGTTGGGGGGACAGGGGCCTATGGCTACACCTTC
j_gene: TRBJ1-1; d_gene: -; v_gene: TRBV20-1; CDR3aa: CSARGGQEAFF; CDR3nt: TGCAGTGCTAGGGGAGGCCAAGAGGCTTTCTTT
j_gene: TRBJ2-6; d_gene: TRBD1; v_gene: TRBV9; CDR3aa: CASSVTRGLGANVLTF; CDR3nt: TGTGCCAGCAGCGTAACTAGGGGGCTTGGGGCCAACGTCCTGACTTTC
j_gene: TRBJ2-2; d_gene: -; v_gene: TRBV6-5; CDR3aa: CASSYSTANTGELFF; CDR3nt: TGTGCCAGCAGTTACTCCACAGCGAACACCGGGGAGCTGTTTTTT